These 20 T cell receptor beta chains originate from one sample sequenced in a study of early T cells in non-severe SARS-CoV-2 infection. TCRdb analysed the 5' RACE reads with MiXCR anew, one entry per CDR3 protein. Of tens of thousands of distinct CDR3 sequences listed, 13% were seen once; the top ten hold about 1.1%. The sequenced material came from whole blood. Receptors originate from an adult who was a healthcare worker with PCR-confirmed SARS-CoV-2 infection or an uninfected control (not recorded which).

This clonotype was picked up a small number of times. The chain is built from TRBV20-1 and TRBJ1-2; no firm D call. Germline lookup yields CDR1 DFQATT and CDR2 SNEGSKA (reference sequence). Trimming took 6 bases from V and 1 from J, leaving 15 bases between them. This CDR3 contains 14 residues. CDR3 sequence reads: CSAPESPHNYGYTF. In DNA form, the CDR3 reads TGCAGTGCCCCGGAGAGCCCGCATAACTATGGCTACACCTTC.

In this sample, this clonotype turned up many times. The chain couples TRBV23-1 to TRBJ1-1; no reliable D call. TRBV23-1 is identified as an open reading frame with a role that is uncertain. V lost 0 bases and J lost 2, with 4 bases in between. CDR3 length: 13 amino acids. In DNA, the CDR3 is TGCGCCAGCAGTCAATCGCCCAACACTGAAGCTTTCTTT. This encodes CASSQSPNTEAFF.

The rearrangement links TRBV7-2 to TRBJ2-7, with TRBD1 matching 8 bases. The length of the CDR3 is 14 residues. V lost 5 bases to trimming and J lost 3 bases; unmatched junction nucleotides: 6. Germline-derived CDR1 and CDR2 are SGHTA and FQGNSA. CDR3 coding DNA: TGTGCCAGCAGCCCGCAAACAGGGGGCTACGAGCAGTACTTC. Translating gives CASSPQTGGYEQYF. Full variable domain (missing parts from reference TRBV7-2 and TRBJ2-7): GAGVSQSPSNKVTEKGKDVELRCDPISGHTALYWYRQSLGQGLEFLIYFQGNSAPDKSGLPSDRFSAERTGGSVSTLTIQRTQQEDSAVYLCASSPQTGGYEQYFGPGTRLTVT.

This clonotype was seen at least ten times. This chain uses TRBV9 with TRBJ2-2; a weak D match, TRBD2 (5 bases). The germline gives CDR1 SGDLS, CDR2 YYNGEE. The CDR3 covers 16 residues. The V end lost 3 bases, the J end lost 2 bases, and 14 bases lay between the germline ends. CDR3 bases: TGTGCCAGCAGCGCTTACACTAGGCCCAACACCGGGGAGCTGTTTTTT. Translated: CASSAYTRPNTGELFF.

In its sample, this clonotype was seen many times. The chain employs TRBV5-1 and TRBJ2-7; a weak D match, TRBD1 (7 bases). Germline V gene lookup returns CDR1 SGHRS and CDR2 YFSETQ. The CDR3 contains 15 residues. Trimming took 5 bases from V and 0 from J, leaving 15 bases between them. The CDR3 sequence is CASREGALSSYEQYF. In DNA form, the CDR3 reads TGCGCCAGCAGGGAGGGGGCCCTAAGCTCCTACGAGCAGTACTTC.

This clonotype showed up many times. The chain recombines TRBV7-8 with TRBJ2-1; D is uncertain. The length of the CDR3 is 11 residues. From germline, CDR1 is SGHVS and CDR2 FQNEAQ. The germline V and J ends were trimmed by 6 bases and 3 bases, with 3 bases remaining between them. CDR3 DNA sequence: TGTGCCAGCAGAGACTACAATGAGCAGTTCTTC. Its translation is CASRDYNEQFF.

V gene TRBV12-5 combines with J gene TRBJ1-2; 10 positions agree with TRBD1. The CDR3 totals 16 residues. CDR1 LGHNT and CDR2 FRNRAP come from the germline V gene. Trimming cost V 4 bases and J 3 bases; bases outside gene matches: 8. The CDR3 is CASGWRQGASHYGYTF. CDR3 coding DNA: TGTGCTAGTGGTTGGCGACAGGGGGCCAGTCACTATGGCTACACCTTC.

This chain links TRBV9 with TRBJ1-1, with 8 bases aligning to TRBD1. The CDR3 length is 13 residues. The germline V gene has CDR1 SGDLS and CDR2 YYNGEE. V dropped 5 bases and J dropped 4; count of bases not matched to a gene: 4. CDR3 residues: CASSKTGGTEAFF. The CDR3 DNA follows: TGTGCCAGCAGTAAAACAGGGGGCACTGAAGCTTTCTTT.

This clonotype was counted between two and nine times. The genes are TRBV10-3 and TRBJ2-7; D call uncertain. V lost 3 bases, J lost 2 bases, and 11 bases lay in between. The germline V gene has CDR1 ENHRY and CDR2 SYGVKD. There are 14 residues in the CDR3. The CDR3 coding sequence is TGTGCCATCAGTGACGGAATCCTTACCTACGAGCAGTACTTC. This translates into CAISDGILTYEQYF.

The chain combines TRBV3-1 with TRBJ1-4; D not certain. The CDR3 has 12 residues. Germline CDR1 reads LGHDT; CDR2 reads YNNKEL (reference sequence). Trimming pared 1 base from V and 7 bases from J, leaving 4 bases between. The CDR3 loop reads CASSQGSEKLFF. The CDR3 coding sequence is TGTGCCAGCAGCCAAGGAAGTGAAAAACTGTTTTTT.

The sample holds a few counts of this clonotype. CDR3 sequence reads: CASSFSRGRGNQPQHF. DNA of the CDR3: TGTGCCAGCAGTTTTTCCAGGGGGCGAGGCAATCAGCCCCAGCATTTT. This chain joins TRBV6-1 and TRBJ1-5, with TRBD1 matching over 8 bases. Germline loops: CDR1 MNHNS, CDR2 SASEGT. J was trimmed by 2 bases and V by 5 bases; bases with no gene match: 8. This CDR3 spans 16 amino acids.

This clonotype was observed at least ten times. CDR3 residues: CASSGGNEINEKLFF. In DNA form, the CDR3 reads TGTGCCAGCAGCGGTGGAAATGAAATCAATGAAAAACTGTTTTTT. The V gene is TRBV13, the J gene TRBJ1-4; D remains unclear. This CDR3 spans 15 amino acids. The germline CDR1 and CDR2 sequences are PRHDT and FYEKMQ (reference sequence). Trimming took off 5 bases at V and 5 bases at J, with 15 bases between the two ends.

This clonotype was observed many times. V is TRBV11-2 and J is TRBJ2-7; D gene ambiguous. Germline CDR1 and CDR2: SGHAT and FQNNGV. V lost 5 bases to trimming and J lost 6 bases, with 8 bases between them. There are 11 residues in the CDR3. The CDR3 DNA sequence: TGTGCCAGCAGCGACCCCAGCGAGCAGTACTTC. Residues: CASSDPSEQYF.

The table lists this clonotype with a few counts. V usage is TRBV2 and J usage is TRBJ2-2; either TRBD1 or TRBD2 may supply D (5 bases each). Trimming pared 4 bases from V and 7 bases from J, leaving 13 bases between. CDR3 length: 14 residues. CDR1 and CDR2 (germline): SNHLY, FYNNEI. CDR3 in DNA: TGTGCCAGCAGTGTGTATTGGGGGAGCGGGGAGCTGTTTTTT. Its translation is CASSVYWGSGELFF.

This clonotype occurred many times. The rearrangement links TRBV10-3 to TRBJ2-2; TRBD1 matches at 8 bases. CDR3 size: 16 residues. V shed 4 bases, J shed 5 bases, and the junction held 9 bases outside the gene matches. The V gene's germline CDR1 is ENHRY and CDR2 SYGVKD. DNA for the CDR3: TGTGCCATCAGTGCGGGACAGGTGATGAGGACCGGGGAGCTGTTTTTT. This translates into CAISAGQVMRTGELFF.

Only a few counts were recorded for this clonotype. The V call is TRBV28, the J call TRBJ2-7; D is undetermined. With 6 bases removed from V and 4 bases from J, the gap between germline ends came to 7 bases. CDR1 is MDHEN and CDR2 is SYDVKM in the germline V gene. CDR3 length: 11 residues. The CDR3 region has the DNA TGTGCCAGCAGCCGAAGATACGAGCAGTACTTC. Translation: CASSRRYEQYF.

This clonotype was found many times. The rearrangement uses TRBV29-1 and TRBJ1-5; D possibly corresponds to TRBD1 (5 bases). The CDR3 sequence is 12 residues long. V was shortened by 4 bases and J by 7 bases, with 11 bases between the two germline ends. CDR1 is SQVTM, CDR2 ANQGSEA, per germline. The CDR3 coding sequence is TGCAGCGTTGGGGGCGCCGGCCAGCCCCAGCATTTT. Amino acid sequence: CSVGGAGQPQHF.

This clonotype showed up just a few times. The rearrangement uses TRBV12-3 or TRBV12-4 and TRBJ2-3, with 7 bases fitting TRBD1. The CDR3 runs to 14 residues. V gave up 3 bases and J gave up 4 bases; unmatched junction bases: 4. The CDR3 coding sequence is TGTGCCAGCAGTTTGGAAGGGGGCGCAGATACGCAGTATTTT. Translation gives CASSLEGGADTQYF.

J is TRBJ2-7 and V is TRBV20-1, with 12 nucleotides matching TRBD2. With 0 bases clipped from V and 6 bases from J, the junction kept 12 bases outside the gene matches. This CDR3 spans 17 amino acids. Germline CDR1 DFQATT, CDR2 SNEGSKA (reference sequence). The CDR3 DNA sequence: TGCAGTGCTAGAGACCCTAGCGGGAGGGCCGGTTTGGGCGAGCAGTACTTC. Translated: CSARDPSGRAGLGEQYF.

This clonotype was counted between two and nine times. V is TRBV11-2 and J is TRBJ2-7; the match to TRBD2 covers 8 bases. Germline V lookup: CDR1 SGHAT, CDR2 FQNNGV. The CDR3 is 15 residues long. J lost 2 bases, V lost 2 bases, and 5 bases had no gene match. The CDR3 region is CASSLLERGPYEQYF. The CDR3 DNA follows: TGTGCCAGCAGCTTATTGGAGCGGGGGCCCTACGAGCAGTACTTC.